This paragraph reports one T cell receptor (beta chain). CDR1 and CDR2 (germline): MDHEN, SYDVKM. This CDR3 is 12 amino acids long. Trimming removed 5 bases from V and 3 bases from J, with 8 bases in between. This record belongs to a study of CD8 T cell repertoires and HIV-1 epitope variants. Whole-study context: Each of Twenty-five Gag and Nef epitope peptides stimulated a separate culture. Enriched T cells were co-cultured with equal numbers of autologous T cell-negative antigen-presenting cells. Control wells had CMV/EBV/flu peptides, negative Ebola AY9, or no peptide.

Survey-depth immunoSEQ sequencing covered TCR beta CDR3 regions. Produced via immunoSEQ multiplex PCR; TCRdb's table is partial and in-frame only. This repertoire shows approximately 90,000 clones, roughly 77% found once; its top ten account for roughly 25%. V gene TRBV28 combines with J gene TRBJ2-7; no clear D gene. The sequencing input was uncultured baseline CD8+ T cells from peripheral blood mononuclear cells (PBMCs). This receptor was obtained from a male donor with HIV. The chain's CDR3 is CASSLQVYEQYF. The CDR3 nucleotides read TGTGCCAGCAGTCTCCAGGTCTACGAGCAGTACTTC.